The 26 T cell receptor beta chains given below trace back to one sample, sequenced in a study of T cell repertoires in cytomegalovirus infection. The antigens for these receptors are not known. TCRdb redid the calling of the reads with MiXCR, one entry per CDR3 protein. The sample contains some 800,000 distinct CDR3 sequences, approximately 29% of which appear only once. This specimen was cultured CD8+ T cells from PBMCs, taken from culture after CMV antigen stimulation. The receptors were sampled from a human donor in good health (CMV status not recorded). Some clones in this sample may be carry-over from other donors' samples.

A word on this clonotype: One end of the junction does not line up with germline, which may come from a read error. The CDR3 DNA sequence: TGTGACAGCAACCCCCTCGGGCAGAACACTGAAGCTTTCTTT. It translates to CDSNPLGQNTEAFF. This chain links TRBV7-6 with TRBJ1-1; unclear D gene. Germline V gene sequence: CDR1 SGHVS, CDR2 FNYEAQ. The CDR3 loop spans 14 amino acids. The full variable domain, in which reference TRBV7-6 and TRBJ1-1 provide the parts outside the CDR3, is GAGVSQSPRYKVTKRGQDVALRCDPISGHVSLYWYRQALGQGPEFLTYFNYEAQQDKSGLPNDRFSAERPEGSISTLTIQRTEQRDSAMYRCDSNPLGQNTEAFFGQGTRLTVV.

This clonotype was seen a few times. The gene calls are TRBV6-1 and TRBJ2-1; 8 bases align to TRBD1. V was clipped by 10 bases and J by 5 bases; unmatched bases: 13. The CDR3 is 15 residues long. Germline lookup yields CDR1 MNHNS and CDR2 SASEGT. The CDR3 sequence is CAIRPDRGGNNEQFF. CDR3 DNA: TGTGCCATACGCCCAGACAGGGGCGGAAACAATGAGCAGTTCTTC.

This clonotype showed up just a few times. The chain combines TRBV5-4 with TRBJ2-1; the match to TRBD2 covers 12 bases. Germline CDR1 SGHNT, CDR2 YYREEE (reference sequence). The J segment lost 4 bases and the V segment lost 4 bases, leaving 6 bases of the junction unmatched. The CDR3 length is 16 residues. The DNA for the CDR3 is TGTGCCAGCAGCCCGGCTAGCGGGGGGGAGTACAATGAGCAGTTCTTC. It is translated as CASSPASGGEYNEQFF.

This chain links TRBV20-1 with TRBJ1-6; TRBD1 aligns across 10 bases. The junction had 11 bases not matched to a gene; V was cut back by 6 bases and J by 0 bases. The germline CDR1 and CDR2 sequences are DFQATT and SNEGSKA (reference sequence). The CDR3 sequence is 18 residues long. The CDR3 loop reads CSADRTGGRSSYNSPLHF. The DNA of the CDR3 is TGCAGTGCCGATCGGACAGGGGGTAGGAGCTCCTATAATTCACCCCTCCACTTT.

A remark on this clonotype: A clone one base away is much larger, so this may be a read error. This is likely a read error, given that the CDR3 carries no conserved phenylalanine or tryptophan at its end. CDR3 DNA: TGTGCCAGCAGCGAGGGGGACATTGCCTACGAGCAGTACCTC. Residues: CASSEGDIAYEQYL. The V gene is TRBV7-8, the J gene TRBJ2-7; tentative D call: TRBD1 (6 bases). Trimming took off 5 bases at V and 2 bases at J, with 13 bases between the two ends. The CDR3 is 14 amino acids. Germline V gene lookup returns CDR1 SGHVS and CDR2 FQNEAQ.

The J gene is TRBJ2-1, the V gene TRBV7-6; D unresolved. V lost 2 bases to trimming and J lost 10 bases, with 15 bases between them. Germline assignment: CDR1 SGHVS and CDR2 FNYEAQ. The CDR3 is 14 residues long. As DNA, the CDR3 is TGTGCCAGCAGCTTACGTGCACTGATAGAGGAGCAGTTCTTC. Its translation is CASSLRALIEEQFF.

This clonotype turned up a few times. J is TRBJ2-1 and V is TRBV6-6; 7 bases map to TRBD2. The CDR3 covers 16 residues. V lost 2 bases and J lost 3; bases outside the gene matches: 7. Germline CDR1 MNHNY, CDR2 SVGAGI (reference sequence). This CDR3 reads CASSYPERGDYNEQFF. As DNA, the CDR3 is TGTGCCAGCAGTTACCCAGAGCGGGGAGACTACAATGAGCAGTTCTTC.

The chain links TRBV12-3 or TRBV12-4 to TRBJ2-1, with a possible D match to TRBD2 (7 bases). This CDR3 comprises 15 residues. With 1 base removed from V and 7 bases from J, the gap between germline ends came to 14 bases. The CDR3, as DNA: TGTGCCAGCAGTTTAGAGGGGGGGGCCTGGAATGAGCAGTTCTTC. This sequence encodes CASSLEGGAWNEQFF.

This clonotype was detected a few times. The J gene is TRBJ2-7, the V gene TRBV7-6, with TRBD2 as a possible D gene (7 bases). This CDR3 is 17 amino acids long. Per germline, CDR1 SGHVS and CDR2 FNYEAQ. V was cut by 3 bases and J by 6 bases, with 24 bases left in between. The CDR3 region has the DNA TGTGCCAGCAGCTTCCCACCCTCGGGGAGGGGGGACGTCGAGCAGTACTTC. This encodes CASSFPPSGRGDVEQYF.

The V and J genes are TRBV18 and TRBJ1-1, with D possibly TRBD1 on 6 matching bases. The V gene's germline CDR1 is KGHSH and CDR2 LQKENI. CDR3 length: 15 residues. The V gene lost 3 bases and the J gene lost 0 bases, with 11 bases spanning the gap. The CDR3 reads CASSPPWGLNTEAFF. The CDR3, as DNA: TGTGCCAGCTCACCGCCCTGGGGGCTGAACACTGAAGCTTTCTTT.

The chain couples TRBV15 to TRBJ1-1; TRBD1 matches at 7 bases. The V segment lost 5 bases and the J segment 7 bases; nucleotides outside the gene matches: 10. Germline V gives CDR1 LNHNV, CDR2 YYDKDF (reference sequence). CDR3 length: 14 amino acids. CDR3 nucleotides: TGTGCCACCAGCGGAAGAGCACAGGGGTTTGAAGCTTTCTTT. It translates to CATSGRAQGFEAFF.

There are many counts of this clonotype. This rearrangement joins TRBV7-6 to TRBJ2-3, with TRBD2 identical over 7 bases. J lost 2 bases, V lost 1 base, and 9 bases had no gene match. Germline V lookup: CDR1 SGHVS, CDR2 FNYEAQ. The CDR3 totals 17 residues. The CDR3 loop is CASSLGLLREPTDTQYF. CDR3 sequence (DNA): TGTGCCAGCAGCTTAGGTCTACTGCGGGAGCCCACAGATACGCAGTATTTT.

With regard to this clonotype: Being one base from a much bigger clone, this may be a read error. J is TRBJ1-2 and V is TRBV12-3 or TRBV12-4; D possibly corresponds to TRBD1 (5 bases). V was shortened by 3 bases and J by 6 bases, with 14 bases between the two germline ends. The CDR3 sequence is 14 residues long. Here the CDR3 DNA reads TGTGCCAGCAGTTTGGGGGTTCCCACCGATGGCTACACCTTC. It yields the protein CASSLGVPTDGYTF.

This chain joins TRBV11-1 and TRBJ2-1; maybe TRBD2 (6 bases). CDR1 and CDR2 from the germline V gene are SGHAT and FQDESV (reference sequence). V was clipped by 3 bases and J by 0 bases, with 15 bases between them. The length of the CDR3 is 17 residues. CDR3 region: CASSFTLAFSSYNEQFF. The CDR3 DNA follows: TGTGCCAGCAGCTTCACTCTAGCGTTCAGCTCCTACAATGAGCAGTTCTTC.

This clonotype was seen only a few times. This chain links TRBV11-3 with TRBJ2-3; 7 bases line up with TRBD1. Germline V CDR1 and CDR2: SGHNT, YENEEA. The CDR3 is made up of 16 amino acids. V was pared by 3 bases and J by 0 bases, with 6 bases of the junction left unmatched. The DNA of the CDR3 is TGTGCCAGCAGCTTTACTCAGGGGGTCAGCACAGATACGCAGTATTTT. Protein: CASSFTQGVSTDTQYF.

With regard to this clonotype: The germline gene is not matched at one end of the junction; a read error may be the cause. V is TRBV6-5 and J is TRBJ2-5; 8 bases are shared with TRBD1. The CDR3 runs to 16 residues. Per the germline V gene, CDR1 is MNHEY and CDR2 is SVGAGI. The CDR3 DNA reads TGTGCCAGCATATCAGAGGGCGACAGGGGTCGAGAGACCCAGTATTTC. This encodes CASISEGDRGRETQYF.

The CDR3, as DNA: TGTGCCAGTCTAGCGATTAGCACAGATACGCAGTATTTT. Translating gives CASLAISTDTQYF. The V call is TRBV27, the J call TRBJ2-3; a possible D gene is TRBD2 (6 bases). The CDR3 length is 13 residues. With 9 bases removed from V and 0 bases from J, the gap between germline ends came to 10 bases. Germline V gene data show CDR1 as MNHEY and CDR2 as SMNVEV (reference sequence).

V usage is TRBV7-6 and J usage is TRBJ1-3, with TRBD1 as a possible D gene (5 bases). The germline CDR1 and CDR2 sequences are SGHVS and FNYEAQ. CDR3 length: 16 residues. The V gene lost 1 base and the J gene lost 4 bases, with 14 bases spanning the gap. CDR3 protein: CASSLVPSGAGNTIYF. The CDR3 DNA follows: TGTGCCAGCAGCTTAGTTCCTTCCGGGGCAGGAAACACCATATATTTT.

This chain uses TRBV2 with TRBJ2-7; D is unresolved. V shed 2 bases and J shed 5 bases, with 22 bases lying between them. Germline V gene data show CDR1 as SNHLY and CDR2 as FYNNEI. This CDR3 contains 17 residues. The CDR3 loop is CASSEIKSRIATNEQYV. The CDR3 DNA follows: TGTGCCAGCAGTGAAATCAAAAGCCGGATAGCCACGAACGAGCAGTACGTC.

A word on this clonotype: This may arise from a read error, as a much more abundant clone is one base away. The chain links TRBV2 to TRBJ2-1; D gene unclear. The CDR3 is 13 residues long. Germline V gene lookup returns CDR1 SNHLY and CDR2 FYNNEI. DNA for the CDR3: TGTGCCAGCAAGCTAACGGCCCTCAATAAGCAGTTCTTC. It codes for CASKLTALNKQFF. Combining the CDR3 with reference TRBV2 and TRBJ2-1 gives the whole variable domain EPEVTQTPSHQVTQMGQEVILRCVPISNHLYFYWYRQILGQKVEFLVSFYNNEISEKSEIFDDQFSVERPDGSNFTLKIRSTKLEDSAMYFCASKLTALNKQFFGPGTRLTVL.

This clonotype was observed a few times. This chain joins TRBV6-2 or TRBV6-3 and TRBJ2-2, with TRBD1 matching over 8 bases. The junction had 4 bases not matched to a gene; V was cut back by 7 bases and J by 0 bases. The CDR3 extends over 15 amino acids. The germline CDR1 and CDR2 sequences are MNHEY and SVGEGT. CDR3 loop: CASNTDRANTGELFF. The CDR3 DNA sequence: TGTGCCAGCAATACGGACAGGGCGAACACCGGGGAGCTGTTTTTT.

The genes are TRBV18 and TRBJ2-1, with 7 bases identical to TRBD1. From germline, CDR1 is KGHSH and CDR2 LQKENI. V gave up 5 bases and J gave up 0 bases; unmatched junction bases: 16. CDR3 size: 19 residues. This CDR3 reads CASSTTGTATPTSYNEQFF. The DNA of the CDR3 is TGTGCCAGCTCAACGACCGGGACAGCCACCCCCACCTCCTACAATGAGCAGTTCTTC. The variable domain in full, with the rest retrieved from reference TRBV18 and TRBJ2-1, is NAGVMQNPRHLVRRRGQEARLRCSPMKGHSHVYWYRQLPEEGLKFMVYLQKENIIDESGMPKERFSAEFPKEGPSILRIQQVVRGDSAAYFCASSTTGTATPTSYNEQFFGPGTRLTVL.

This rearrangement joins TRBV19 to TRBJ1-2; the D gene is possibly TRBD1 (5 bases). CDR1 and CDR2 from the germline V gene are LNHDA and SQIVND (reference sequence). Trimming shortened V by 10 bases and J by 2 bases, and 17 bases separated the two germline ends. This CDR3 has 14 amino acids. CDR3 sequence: CATLLRDANYGYTF. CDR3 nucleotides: TGTGCCACACTACTCCGGGACGCAAACTATGGCTACACCTTC.

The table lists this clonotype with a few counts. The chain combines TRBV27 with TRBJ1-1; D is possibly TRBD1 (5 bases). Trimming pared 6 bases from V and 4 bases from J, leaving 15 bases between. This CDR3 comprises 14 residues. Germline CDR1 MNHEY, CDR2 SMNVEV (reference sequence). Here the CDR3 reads CASRVLGERTEAFF. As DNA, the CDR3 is TGTGCCAGCAGAGTCTTGGGGGAGCGCACTGAAGCTTTCTTT.

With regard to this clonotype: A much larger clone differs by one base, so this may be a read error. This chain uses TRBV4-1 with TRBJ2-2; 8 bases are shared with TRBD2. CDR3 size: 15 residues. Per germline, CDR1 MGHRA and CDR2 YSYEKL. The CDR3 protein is CACSLGLDNTGELFF. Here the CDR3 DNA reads TGCGCCTGCAGCCTGGGACTAGATAACACCGGGGAGCTGTTTTTT.

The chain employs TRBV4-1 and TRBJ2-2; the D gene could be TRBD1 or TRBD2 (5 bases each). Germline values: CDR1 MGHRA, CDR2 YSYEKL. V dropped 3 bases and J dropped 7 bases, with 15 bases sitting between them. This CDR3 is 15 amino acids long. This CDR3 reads CASSHPEGLGGELFF. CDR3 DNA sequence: TGCGCCAGCAGCCACCCCGAGGGGTTAGGCGGGGAGCTGTTTTTT.